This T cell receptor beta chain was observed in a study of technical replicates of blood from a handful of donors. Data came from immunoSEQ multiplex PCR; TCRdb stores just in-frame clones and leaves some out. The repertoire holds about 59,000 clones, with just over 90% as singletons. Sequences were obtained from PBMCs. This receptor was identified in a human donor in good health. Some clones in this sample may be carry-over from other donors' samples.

The CDR3 spells CASSLLAGGPDTQYF. CDR3 in DNA: TGCGCCAGCAGCCTACTAGCGGGGGGCCCAGATACGCAGTATTTT. The rearrangement links TRBV5-1 to TRBJ2-3; the match to TRBD2 covers 12 bases. The CDR3 covers 15 residues. Germline V gene data show CDR1 as SGHRS and CDR2 as YFSETQ. Losses at the gene ends were 4 bases for V and 4 bases for J; bases not matched to a gene: 4.